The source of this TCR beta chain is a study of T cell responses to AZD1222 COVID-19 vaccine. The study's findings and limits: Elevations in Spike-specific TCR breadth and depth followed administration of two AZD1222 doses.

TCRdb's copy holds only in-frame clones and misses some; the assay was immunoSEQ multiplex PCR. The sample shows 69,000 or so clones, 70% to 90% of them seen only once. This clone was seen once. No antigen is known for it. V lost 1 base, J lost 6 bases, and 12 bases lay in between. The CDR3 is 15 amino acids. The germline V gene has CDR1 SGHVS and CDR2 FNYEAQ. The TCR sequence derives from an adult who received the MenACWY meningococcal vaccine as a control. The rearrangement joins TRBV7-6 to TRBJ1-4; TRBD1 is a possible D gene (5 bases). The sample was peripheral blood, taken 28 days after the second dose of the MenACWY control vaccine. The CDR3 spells CASSLGGMRYEKLFF. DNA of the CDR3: TGTGCCAGCAGCTTAGGGGGGATGCGGTATGAAAAACTGTTTTTT.